These 24 T cell receptor beta chains were sequenced from one sample in a study of blood T cell repertoires in COVID-19. Some clones are missing from TCRdb's copy, which holds only in-frame ones; the method was immunoSEQ multiplex PCR. The sample records around 110,000 clones, around four fifths being singletons. The sequenced sample consisted of peripheral blood. These TCRs come from a man between 65 and 85 years old with acute or convalescent COVID-19.

The rearrangement links TRBV10-3 to TRBJ2-3; 7 bases are a match to TRBD2. CDR1 is ENHRY, CDR2 SYGVKD, per germline. This CDR3 is built from 17 residues. Trimming at V came to 2 bases and at J to 2 bases, leaving 10 bases not matched to a gene. The CDR3 nucleotides are TGTGCCATCAGTGAGAGTACCCAGCGGGGAAACACAGATACGCAGTATTTT. Translated: CAISESTQRGNTDTQYF.

The J gene is TRBJ1-1, the V gene TRBV5-1, with D hard to call. Trimming shortened V by 4 bases and J by 8 bases, and 12 bases separated the two germline ends. The CDR3 is made up of 12 amino acids. CDR1 and CDR2 from the germline V gene are SGHRS and YFSETQ. CDR3 coding DNA: TGCGCCAGCAGCCAGCGGGCCGGAGAAGCTTTCTTT. Encoded protein: CASSQRAGEAFF.

This sequence joins TRBV10-3 and TRBJ1-6; the D is unclear. The CDR3 is 14 amino acids. Germline lookup yields CDR1 ENHRY and CDR2 SYGVKD. The germline V and J ends were trimmed by 0 bases and 10 bases, with 10 bases remaining between them. The CDR3 loop reads CAISESKEGSPLHF. The CDR3 bases are TGTGCCATCAGTGAGTCAAAGGAGGGATCACCCCTCCACTTT.

In DNA form, the CDR3 reads TGTGCCAGCAGTTACAAACAGGGGGCTTATGGCTACACCTTC. Protein: CASSYKQGAYGYTF. This chain joins TRBV6-5 and TRBJ1-2, with 9 bases fitting TRBD1. Germline CDR1 MNHEY, CDR2 SVGAGI. The CDR3 runs 14 residues. J gave up 5 bases and V 2 bases, and 3 bases lay outside the gene matches.

The V gene is TRBV28, the J gene TRBJ1-1; D not certain. CDR3 length equals 12 residues. Trimming took 1 base from V and 6 from J, leaving 6 bases between them. From germline, CDR1 is MDHEN and CDR2 SYDVKM. As DNA, the CDR3 is TGTGCCAGCAGTTTATATCCCTCTGAAGCTTTCTTT. Translated, it gives CASSLYPSEAFF.

The rearrangement joins TRBV4-2 to TRBJ1-1; D unclear. CDR3 length: 17 amino acids. Germline V gene data show CDR1 as LGHNA and CDR2 as YNFKEQ. Deletions cut 3 bases from V and 3 bases from J, with 20 bases between. CDR3 nucleotides: TGTGCCAGCAGCCACCTAGGGCGGGGTTTGGAAGACACTGAAGCTTTCTTT. It translates to CASSHLGRGLEDTEAFF.

This clone was seen more than once but under ten times. V usage is TRBV3-1 (or the pseudogene TRBV3-2) and J usage is TRBJ2-3; D is undetermined. There are 12 residues in the CDR3. Germline V CDR1 and CDR2: LGHDT, YNNKEL (reference sequence). Trimming removed 1 base at V and 7 bases at J, with 6 bases between. The CDR3 coding sequence is TGTGCCAGCAGCCAAGGAGATTATACGCAGTATTTT. Translated, it gives CASSQGDYTQYF.

V and J are TRBV3-1 (or the pseudogene TRBV3-2) and TRBJ2-7; a possible D gene is TRBD2 (5 bases). Trimming left V 2 bases short and J 6 bases short, with 8 bases between. The CDR3 has 12 residues. CDR1 is LGHDT and CDR2 is YNNKEL in the germline V gene (reference sequence). The CDR3 here is CASSQTGSEQYF. The CDR3 DNA reads TGTGCCAGCAGCCAAACGGGGTCCGAGCAGTACTTC.

The chain combines TRBV4-2 with TRBJ1-1; weak D call: TRBD1 (5 bases). CDR1 LGHNA and CDR2 YNFKEQ come from the germline V gene. The CDR3 has 12 residues. Trimming took 1 base from V and 8 from J, leaving 8 bases between them. DNA of the CDR3: TGTGCCAGCAGCCAAGTGAGGACAGAAGCTTTCTTT. Translation: CASSQVRTEAFF.

The chain uses TRBV6-5 and TRBJ2-3, with TRBD2 as a possible D gene (5 bases). V lost 4 bases and J lost 4, with 15 bases in between. The CDR3 is made up of 15 amino acids. Germline V gives CDR1 MNHEY, CDR2 SVGAGI. The CDR3, as DNA: TGTGCCAGCAGTTCGGGGTCGGTGGGCGCAGATACGCAGTATTTT. Translated: CASSSGSVGADTQYF.

The gene calls are TRBV28 and TRBJ1-2; D might be TRBD1 (5 bases). Looked up from germline, CDR1 is MDHEN and CDR2 is SYDVKM. The CDR3 runs to 15 residues. Deletions cut 7 bases from V and 4 bases from J, with 19 bases between. Here the CDR3 DNA reads TGTGCCAGCACGAAACGGGACGGGAGGTCCTATGGCTACACCTTC. This gives the protein CASTKRDGRSYGYTF.

The chain carries TRBV7-8 and TRBJ2-1; the D is unclear. Germline V gene lookup returns CDR1 SGHVS and CDR2 FQNEAQ. This CDR3 spans 16 amino acids. The V end was cut by 5 bases, the J end by 0 bases, with 14 bases between. As DNA, the CDR3 is TGTGCCAGCAGCCCGCTACGTCGCGACTCCTACAATGAGCAGTTCTTC. Amino acid sequence: CASSPLRRDSYNEQFF.

The chain recombines TRBV5-4 with TRBJ2-7, with 8 bases matching TRBD2. Losses at the gene ends were 1 base for V and 6 bases for J; bases not matched to a gene: 12. Germline lookup yields CDR1 SGHNT and CDR2 YYREEE (reference sequence). This CDR3 has 16 amino acids. The CDR3 is CASSLRTRGGSSEQYF. The CDR3 nucleotides are TGTGCCAGCAGCTTGAGGACCCGGGGGGGCTCGAGCGAGCAGTACTTC.

This clone was detected once. One end of the junction does not line up with germline, which may come from a read error. This chain joins TRBV6-2 or TRBV6-3 and TRBJ1-2, with 7 bases fitting TRBD1. The CDR3 extends over 14 amino acids. Germline loops: CDR1 MNHEY, CDR2 SVGEGT. DNA of the CDR3: TGTGTCAGCGGTTACAGGGGTGCCCTCTATGGCTACACCTTC. Protein: CVSGYRGALYGYTF.

This clone turned up a few times. Other DNA sequences in the sample encode the same CDR3. The chain couples TRBV29-1 to TRBJ2-5, with D hard to call. The germline gives CDR1 SQVTM, CDR2 ANQGSEA. The V end lost 4 bases, the J end lost 5 bases, and 11 bases lay between the germline ends. The length of the CDR3 is 12 residues. CDR3 sequence (DNA): TGCAGCGTTGTTAAGTCAGGCGAGACCCAGTACTTC. As protein: CSVVKSGETQYF. The full variable domain, rest sourced from reference TRBV29-1 and TRBJ2-5, is SAVISQKPSRDICQRGTSLTIQCQVDSQVTMMFWYRQQPGQSLTLIATANQGSEATYESGFVIDKFPISRPNLTFSTLTVSNMSPEDSSIYLCSVVKSGETQYFGPGTRLLVL.

This clone was picked up one time. V gene TRBV6-5 combines with J gene TRBJ1-2; 8 nucleotides match TRBD1. CDR3 length: 14 amino acids. J gave up 0 bases and V 6 bases, and 3 bases lay outside the gene matches. CDR1 and CDR2 from the germline V gene are MNHEY and SVGAGI. CDR3 DNA sequence: TGTGCCAGCAGCGGACAGGGAACTAACTATGGCTACACCTTC. It translates to CASSGQGTNYGYTF.

This clone showed up just once. V gene TRBV5-1 combines with J gene TRBJ2-7; TRBD2 agrees at 7 bases. The germline V gene has CDR1 SGHRS and CDR2 YFSETQ. The CDR3 totals 15 residues. The trim removed 2 bases at V and 0 bases at J, leaving 5 bases unmatched. The CDR3 spells CASSLRAGASYEQYF. DNA for the CDR3: TGCGCCAGCAGCTTAAGGGCGGGAGCCTCCTACGAGCAGTACTTC.

The gene calls are TRBV10-2 and TRBJ2-2; 8 bases are shared with TRBD2. V lost 6 bases and J lost 0; bases outside the gene matches: 6. The CDR3 sequence is 16 residues long. CDR1 and CDR2 (germline): WSHSY, SAAADI. CDR3 DNA sequence: TGCGCCAGCAGAGACCCGGGACTAGCGAACACCGGGGAGCTGTTTTTT. The encoded protein is CASRDPGLANTGELFF.

The gene calls are TRBV5-6 and TRBJ2-2, with a tentative D call TRBD2 (5 bases). Germline V gives CDR1 SGHDT, CDR2 YYEEEE. Trimming removed 4 bases at V and 5 bases at J, with 12 bases between. The CDR3 is made up of 14 amino acids. The CDR3 coding sequence is TGTGCCAGCAGCGCATTTAGGGAGACCGGGGAGCTGTTTTTT. The encoded protein is CASSAFRETGELFF.

V and J are TRBV6-5 and TRBJ2-3; 7 positions agree with TRBD2. This CDR3 has 15 amino acids. Germline V gene data show CDR1 as MNHEY and CDR2 as SVGAGI. V shed 4 bases, J shed 0 bases, and the junction held 4 bases outside the gene matches. DNA of the CDR3: TGTGCCAGCAGTTTGGGAGGGGTTAGCACAGATACGCAGTATTTT. Amino acids: CASSLGGVSTDTQYF.

V is TRBV5-4 and J is TRBJ1-5; D call uncertain. Looked up from germline, CDR1 is SGHNT and CDR2 is YYREEE (reference sequence). This CDR3 is built from 12 residues. V lost 4 bases and J lost 5, with 7 bases in between. The DNA for the CDR3 is TGTGCCAGCAGCATGAGGGATCAGCCCCAGCATTTT. This gives the protein CASSMRDQPQHF.

The chain employs TRBV5-1 and TRBJ2-2, with D possibly being TRBD2 (5 bases). Trimming took off 6 bases at V and 1 base at J, with 10 bases between the two ends. Germline CDR1 and CDR2: SGHRS and YFSETQ. This CDR3 contains 14 residues. CDR3 coding DNA: TGCGCCAGCAACAAGGAGGTGAACACCGGGGAGCTGTTTTTT. Residues: CASNKEVNTGELFF.

This clone has a handful of counts. The V call is TRBV6-5, the J call TRBJ1-3; D might be TRBD1 (6 bases). The V end was cut by 5 bases, the J end by 0 bases, with 11 bases between. CDR3 length equals 15 residues. Germline V lookup: CDR1 MNHEY, CDR2 SVGAGI. CDR3: CASSTNRVSGNTIYF. CDR3 DNA sequence: TGTGCCAGCAGTACTAACAGGGTCTCTGGAAACACCATATATTTT.

This clone has just a few counts. The V call is TRBV5-8, the J call TRBJ2-1, with TRBD1 identical over 7 bases. Germline V CDR1 and CDR2: SGHTS, YDEGEE. The V segment lost 0 bases and the J segment 4 bases; nucleotides outside the gene matches: 4. The CDR3 consists of 15 residues. CDR3 sequence: CASSLGDSTYNEQFF. In DNA form, the CDR3 reads TGTGCCAGCAGCTTGGGGGACAGCACTTACAATGAGCAGTTCTTC.